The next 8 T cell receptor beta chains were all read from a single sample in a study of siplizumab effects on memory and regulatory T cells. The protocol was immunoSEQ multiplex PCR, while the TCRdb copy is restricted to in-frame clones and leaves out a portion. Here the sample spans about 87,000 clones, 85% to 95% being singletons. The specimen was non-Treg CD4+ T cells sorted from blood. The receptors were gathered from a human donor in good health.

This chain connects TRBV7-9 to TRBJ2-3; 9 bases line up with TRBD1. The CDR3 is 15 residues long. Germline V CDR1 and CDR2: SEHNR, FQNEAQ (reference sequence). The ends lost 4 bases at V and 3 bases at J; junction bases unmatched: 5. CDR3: CASSSGGTGTDTQYF. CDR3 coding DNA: TGTGCCAGCAGCTCCGGAGGGACAGGGACAGATACGCAGTATTTT.

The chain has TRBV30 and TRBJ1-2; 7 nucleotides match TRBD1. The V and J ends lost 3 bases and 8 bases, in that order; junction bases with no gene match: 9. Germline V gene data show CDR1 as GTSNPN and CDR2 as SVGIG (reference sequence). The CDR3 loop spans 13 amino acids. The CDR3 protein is CAWRIQGHGGYTF. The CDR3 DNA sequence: TGTGCCTGGAGGATACAGGGGCACGGAGGCTACACCTTC.

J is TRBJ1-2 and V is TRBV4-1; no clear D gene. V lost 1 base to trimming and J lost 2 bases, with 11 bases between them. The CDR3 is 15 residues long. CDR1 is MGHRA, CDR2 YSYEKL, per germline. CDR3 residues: CASSQVRTDNYGYTF. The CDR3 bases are TGCGCCAGCAGCCAAGTACGGACGGACAACTATGGCTACACCTTC.

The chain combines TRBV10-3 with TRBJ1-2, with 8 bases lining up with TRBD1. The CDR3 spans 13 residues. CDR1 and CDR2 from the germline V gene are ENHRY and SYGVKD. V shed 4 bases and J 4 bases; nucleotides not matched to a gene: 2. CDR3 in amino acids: CAISGTGTYGYTF. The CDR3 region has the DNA TGTGCCATCAGTGGGACAGGGACCTATGGCTACACCTTC.

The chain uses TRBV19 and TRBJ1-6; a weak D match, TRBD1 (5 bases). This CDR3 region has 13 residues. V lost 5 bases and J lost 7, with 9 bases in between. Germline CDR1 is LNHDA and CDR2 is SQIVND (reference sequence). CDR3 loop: CASSDRGNSPLHF. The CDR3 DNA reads TGTGCCAGTAGTGATAGGGGAAATTCACCCCTCCACTTT.

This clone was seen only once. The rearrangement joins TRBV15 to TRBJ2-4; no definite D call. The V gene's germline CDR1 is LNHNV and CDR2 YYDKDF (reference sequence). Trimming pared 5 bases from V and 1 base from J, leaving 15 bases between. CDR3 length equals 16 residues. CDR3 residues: CATSARWLAAKNIQYF. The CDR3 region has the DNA TGTGCCACCAGCGCCAGGTGGTTGGCGGCCAAAAACATTCAGTACTTC.

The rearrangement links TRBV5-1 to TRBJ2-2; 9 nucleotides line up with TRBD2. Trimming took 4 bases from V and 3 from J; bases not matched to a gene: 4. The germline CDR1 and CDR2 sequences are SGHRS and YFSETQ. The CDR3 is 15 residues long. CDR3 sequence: CASSQGLAHTGELFF. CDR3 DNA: TGCGCCAGCAGCCAAGGACTAGCGCACACCGGGGAGCTGTTTTTT.

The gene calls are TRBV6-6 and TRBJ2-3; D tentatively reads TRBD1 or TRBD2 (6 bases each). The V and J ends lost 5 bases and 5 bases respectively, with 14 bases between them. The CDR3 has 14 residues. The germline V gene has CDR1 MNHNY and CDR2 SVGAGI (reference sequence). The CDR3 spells CASSDTGGRDTQYF. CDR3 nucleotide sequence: TGTGCCAGCAGTGACACCGGGGGCAGAGATACGCAGTATTTT.